Listed below are T cell receptor beta chains from one sample, sequenced in a study of identical twins. TCRdb reprocessed the 5' RACE reads with MiXCR, giving one entry per CDR3 protein. The sample has 550,000 to 700,000 distinct CDR3 sequences; more than 9% are singletons. This sample also appeared in a second study, on yellow fever vaccine responses in identical twins.

The specimen sequenced was PBMCs. The receptor set was obtained from a woman aged 18-29 years in good health. Both conserved end residues are part of each CDR3. A D gene is named only where the DNA matches it firmly. For some rows the clone size is stated as once, few or many, or as a class when expanded; others skip it.

j_call clone_size d_call v_call cdr3_aa cdr3_nt
TRBJ2-7 . . TRBV4-3 CASSQWARREQYF TGCGCCAGCAGCCAATGGGCTCGGCGCGAGCAGTACTTC
TRBJ2-5 . . TRBV6-5 CASSNLGGETQYF TGTGCCAGCAGTAACCTAGGTGGAGAGACCCAGTACTTC
TRBJ2-5 . . TRBV30 CAWSVGRATQTQYF TGTGCCTGGAGTGTAGGGAGAGCCACCCAGACCCAGTACTTC
TRBJ2-1 many TRBD2 TRBV15 CATSRVSGSINEQFF TGTGCCACCAGCAGAGTTAGCGGGAGTATCAATGAGCAGTTCTTC
TRBJ2-7 many TRBD2 TRBV27 CASSRTSARSEQYF TGTGCCAGCAGCCGGACTAGCGCTAGGAGCGAGCAGTACTTC
TRBJ1-1 few . TRBV12-5 CASGFGGMDTEAFF TGTGCTAGTGGTTTCGGGGGTATGGACACTGAAGCTTTCTTT
TRBJ2-2 . TRBD2 TRBV5-1 CASSPSEGTRGNTGELFF TGCGCCAGCAGCCCTTCGGAAGGGACTAGGGGGAACACCGGGGAGCTGTTTTTT
TRBJ2-7 few TRBD2 TRBV10-3 CAISEERENIYPYEQYF TGTGCCATCAGTGAAGAGCGGGAGAATATATACCCCTACGAGCAGTACTTC
TRBJ2-1 many . TRBV28 CASSSGGSGRQDEQFF TGTGCCAGCAGTTCAGGGGGGAGCGGGAGACAAGATGAGCAGTTCTTC
TRBJ1-1 . TRBD1 TRBV12-3/TRBV12-4 CASTLMGQIREAFF TGTGCCAGCACCCTCATGGGACAGATCCGTGAAGCTTTCTTT
TRBJ2-1 many . TRBV6-5 CASSYPSVGGAPNEQFF TGTGCCAGCAGTTACCCCAGTGTTGGGGGCGCCCCGAATGAGCAGTTCTTC
TRBJ2-5 many . TRBV14 CASSQETGYTSYQETQYF TGTGCCAGCAGCCAAGAAACGGGCTATACTTCGTACCAAGAGACCCAGTACTTC
TRBJ2-2 few TRBD1 TRBV4-2 CASSQDRGPRELFF TGTGCCAGCAGCCAAGACAGGGGGCCTCGGGAGCTGTTTTTT
TRBJ1-2 . . TRBV20-1 CSATAGSRGYTF TGCAGTGCTACCGCAGGGTCGCGCGGCTACACCTTC
TRBJ2-5 . TRBD1 TRBV14 CASTPMGTEETQYF TGTGCCAGCACCCCCATGGGGACAGAAGAGACCCAGTACTTC
TRBJ2-7 many TRBD1 TRBV5-1 CASSPGTGLSYEQYF TGCGCCAGCAGCCCGGGGACAGGGCTTTCCTACGAGCAGTACTTC
TRBJ1-5 . . TRBV27 CASSLSDSTAQHF TGTGCCAGCAGTTTATCCGACAGCACGGCCCAGCATTTT
TRBJ1-1 many . TRBV25-1 CASSAVGGPNTEAFF TGTGCCAGCAGTGCTGTGGGAGGACCGAACACTGAAGCTTTCTTT
TRBJ2-3 . . TRBV4-3 CASSQEVRNTDTQYF TGCGCCAGCAGCCAAGAAGTCAGAAACACAGATACGCAGTATTTT
TRBJ2-3 . . TRBV6-5 CASSNSGLDTQYF TGTGCCAGCAGTAACAGTGGTTTGGATACGCAGTATTTT
TRBJ2-3 few . TRBV2 CASSFWQTDTQYF TGTGCCAGCAGTTTCTGGCAGACAGATACGCAGTATTTT
TRBJ2-7 few TRBD2 TRBV3-1 CASSPTSGRTVGEQYF TGTGCCAGCAGCCCCACTAGCGGGAGAACTGTGGGCGAGCAGTACTTC
TRBJ2-7 few . TRBV4-3 CASSQSPFSYEQYF TGCGCCAGCAGCCAATCACCCTTCTCCTACGAGCAGTACTTC
TRBJ2-2 . . TRBV11-2 CASSLDPWAGELFF TGTGCCAGCAGCTTAGACCCATGGGCCGGGGAGCTGTTTTTT
TRBJ2-2 many . TRBV4-3 CASSQNVDFGTGELFF TGCGCCAGCAGCCAAAATGTCGATTTTGGCACCGGGGAGCTGTTTTTT
TRBJ2-1 many . TRBV6-2/TRBV6-3 CASSLSVVYNEQFF TGTGCCAGCAGTTTAAGTGTGGTCTACAATGAGCAGTTCTTC